This TCR beta chain was identified during a study of blood T cell repertoires in COVID-19. Study at large: Sample material is recorded as cDNA or gDNA derived from T cells, B-cell-depleted T cells, or PBMCs.

CDR1 is ENHRY and CDR2 is SYGVKD in the germline V gene. CDR3 length: 18 amino acids. V was cut by 2 bases and J by 5 bases, with 22 bases left in between. The assay was immunoSEQ multiplex PCR, and TCRdb's table has in-frame clones only and misses some. The sample consists of roughly 260,000 clones, approximately 85% of them appearing once. Each participant's cohort was designated according to participant-reported clinical history. Donors in Cohort 3 counted as recovered after two negative PCRs, clearance, or symptom resolution. The sequence came from a woman aged 45-65 years who had recovered from COVID-19. The chain uses TRBV10-3 and TRBJ1-5; D unclear. Sequencing was carried out using PBMCs or T cells enriched from blood (not recorded which). The CDR3 reads CAISEGWAATAKDQPQHF. CDR3 coding DNA: TGTGCCATCAGTGAGGGGTGGGCAGCCACAGCCAAGGATCAGCCCCAGCATTTT.